The clone carrying this T cell receptor beta chain was counted only a few times. The CDR3 totals 16 residues. Germline loops: CDR1 ENHRY, CDR2 SYGVKD. V was clipped by 6 bases and J by 6 bases, with 24 bases between them. Each CDR3 protein gets one entry after TCRdb re-called the RT-PCR reads with MiXCR. The table lists more than 550,000 distinct CDR3 sequences, 12% to 15% of them singletons. The TCR comes from a female donor in good health, serving as a healthy control. The specimen was memory CD4+ T cells from blood. J is TRBJ2-7 and V is TRBV10-3; D is perhaps TRBD2 (5 bases). The CDR3 nucleotides are TGTGCCATCAGCGCTTACCTTAGTCAGGCCCTAGCCGAGCAGTACTTC. This encodes CAISAYLSQALAEQYF.